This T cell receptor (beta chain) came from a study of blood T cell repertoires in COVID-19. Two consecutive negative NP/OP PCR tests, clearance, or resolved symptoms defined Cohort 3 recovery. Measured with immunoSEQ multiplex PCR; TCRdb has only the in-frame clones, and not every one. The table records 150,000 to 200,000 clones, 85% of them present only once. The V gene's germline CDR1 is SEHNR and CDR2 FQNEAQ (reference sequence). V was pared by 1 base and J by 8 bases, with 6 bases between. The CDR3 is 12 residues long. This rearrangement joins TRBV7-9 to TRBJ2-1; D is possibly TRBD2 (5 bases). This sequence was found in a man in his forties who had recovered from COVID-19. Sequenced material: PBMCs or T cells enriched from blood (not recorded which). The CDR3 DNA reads TGTGCCAGCAGCTTAGGGCGGGATGAGCAGTTCTTC. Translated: CASSLGRDEQFF.